These 14 T cell receptor beta chains share one sample of origin, sequenced in a study of CDR3 diversity in severe acne (dated by TCRdb to the late 2010s). Libraries came from PCR. TCRdb names Illumina HiSeq 2000 as the instrument used. The public reads were reprocessed in TCRdb via fastp at Q25 and MiXCR, keeping in-frame beta chains. Rows matching on CDR3 protein sequence are summarized as one entry with the most common DNA and genes. The sample table shows approximately 90,000 distinct CDR3 sequences, and about 53% are seen once. The leading ten clones occupy approximately 10% of the sample. Sequences were obtained from blood. The receptors shown here come from a male donor with severe acne vulgaris.

This clonotype has just one count. J is TRBJ2-7 and V is TRBV24-1, with 10 bases that match TRBD2. The CDR3 has 15 amino acids. Germline V CDR1 and CDR2: KGHDR, SFDVKD. V lost 5 bases, J lost 0 bases, and 3 bases stayed unmatched. This chain's CDR3 is CATSALAGASYEQYF. The CDR3 DNA reads TGTGCCACCAGTGCCCTAGCGGGGGCCTCCTACGAGCAGTACTTC.

This clonotype was observed a handful of times. One base away lies a much larger clone, so this may be a sequencing read error. This chain uses TRBV20-1 with TRBJ2-5; the D gene is possibly TRBD1 (5 bases). Germline lookup yields CDR1 DFQATT and CDR2 SNEGSKA (reference sequence). The V gene lost 8 bases and the J gene lost 4 bases, with 14 bases spanning the gap. The CDR3 sequence is 12 residues long. CDR3 nucleotide sequence: TGCAGTACCACAGGATACCGAGAGACCCAGTACTTC. Residues: CSTTGYRETQYF.

This clonotype qualifies as medium-sized (0.01 to 0.1%). The chain carries TRBV9 and TRBJ2-5; D is ambiguous. Germline loops: CDR1 SGDLS, CDR2 YYNGEE. Trimming stripped 0 bases from V and 0 bases from J, with 6 bases between. This CDR3 spans 14 amino acids. The CDR3 nucleotides read TGTGCCAGCAGCGTAGATCAAGACCAAGAGACCCAGTACTTC. It translates to CASSVDQDQETQYF.

About this clonotype: One base away lies a much larger clone, so this may be a sequencing read error. The chain employs TRBV5-4 and TRBJ2-5, with a possible D match to TRBD2 (5 bases). Germline V gene sequence: CDR1 SGHNT, CDR2 YYREEE (reference sequence). CDR3 length: 13 residues. The CDR3 protein is CASSLEGWEIQYF. CDR3 DNA: TGTGCCAGCAGCTTAGAGGGTTGGGAGATCCAGTACTTC.

This clonotype was seen repeatedly, ten times or more. Here the CDR3 DNA reads TGCAGTGCTCCTAGCGGGGGGGCACCGGAGACCCAGTACTTC. Protein sequence: CSAPSGGAPETQYF. This chain links TRBV20-1 with TRBJ2-5; 12 bases are shared with TRBD2. Germline CDR1 DFQATT, CDR2 SNEGSKA (reference sequence). The CDR3 extends over 14 amino acids. V lost 5 bases, J lost 5 bases, and 6 bases stayed unmatched.

This clonotype appeared a single time. One base away lies a much larger clone, so this may be a sequencing read error. The rearrangement joins TRBV20-1 to TRBJ1-1; D possibly corresponds to TRBD1 (5 bases). The V gene's germline CDR1 is DFQATT and CDR2 SNEGSKA (reference sequence). Between the trimmed V and J ends, which lost 7 bases and 10 bases, there was a span of 13 bases. The CDR3 runs 10 residues. In DNA form, the CDR3 reads TGCAGTGTGGCCGACAGTGGAGCTTTCTTT. Translated, it gives CSVADSGAFF.

The sample holds many counts of this clonotype. This chain connects TRBV12-3 or TRBV12-4 to TRBJ1-5; D gene unclear. This CDR3 is built from 12 residues. Trimming shortened V by 6 bases and J by 9 bases, and 12 bases separated the two germline ends. DNA of the CDR3: TGTGCCAGCAGCACAGTATTATCGCCCCAGCATTTT. It specifies CASSTVLSPQHF.

This rearrangement joins TRBV7-6 to TRBJ2-5; D uncertain. Germline V gives CDR1 SGHVS, CDR2 FNYEAQ. V lost 4 bases, J lost 7 bases, and 16 bases lay in between. The CDR3 extends over 14 amino acids. CDR3 sequence reads: CASSSPSGGWTQYF. The CDR3 DNA sequence: TGTGCCAGCAGCTCCCCCTCGGGCGGATGGACCCAGTACTTC.

As for this clonotype: The junction departs from the called germline gene at one end, perhaps through a read error. The chain uses TRBV7-7 and TRBJ2-5; D tentatively reads TRBD1 or TRBD2 (5 bases each). The germline gives CDR1 SSHAT, CDR2 FNYEAQ (reference sequence). The CDR3 loop spans 15 amino acids. CDR3 in amino acids: CASSSQSGPQETQHF. The CDR3 nucleotides are TGTGCTAGCAGCTCCCAATCGGGGCCACAAGAGACCCAGCACTTC.

The rearrangement uses TRBV15 and TRBJ2-2; 8 nucleotides match TRBD1. V lost 6 bases, J lost 5 bases, and 5 bases stayed unmatched. CDR1 is LNHNV and CDR2 is YYDKDF in the germline V gene (reference sequence). This CDR3 contains 14 residues. CDR3 nucleotides: TGTGCCACCAGTCGGGACAGGTGGACCGGGGAGCTGTTTTTT. This gives the protein CATSRDRWTGELFF.

As for this clonotype: Just one base apart from a much larger clone, this may be a read error. The rearrangement uses TRBV24-1 and TRBJ1-6; the D is unclear. CDR1 is KGHDR, CDR2 SFDVKD, per germline. The CDR3 runs to 15 residues. CDR3 in amino acids: CATSDSADYNPPLHF. Written as DNA, the CDR3 is TGTGCCACCAGTGATTCGGCGGATTATAATCCACCCCTCCACTTT.

This sequence joins TRBV6-2 or TRBV6-3 and TRBJ2-7, with 14 bases identical to TRBD2. V gave up 6 bases and J gave up 1 base; unmatched junction bases: 11. The CDR3 is 18 residues long. The germline V gene has CDR1 MNHEY and CDR2 SVGEGT. The CDR3 nucleotides are TGTGCCAGCAGACATCGGACTAGCGGGAGGCCCGATTCCTACGAGCAGTACTTC. Translating gives CASRHRTSGRPDSYEQYF.

This clonotype showed up many times. The CDR3 sequence is CASWFGENTEAFF. The CDR3 DNA sequence: TGTGCCAGCTGGTTCGGTGAAAACACTGAAGCTTTCTTT. This sequence joins TRBV12-3 or TRBV12-4 and TRBJ1-1; D ambiguous. The CDR3 length is 13 residues. The V end was cut by 8 bases, the J end by 2 bases, with 12 bases between.

This clonotype was picked up a small number of times. V usage is TRBV28 and J usage is TRBJ1-6, with D hard to call. Per the germline V gene, CDR1 is MDHEN and CDR2 is SYDVKM. The CDR3 consists of 14 residues. V was pared by 2 bases and J by 9 bases, with 11 bases between. The CDR3 region has the DNA TGTGCCAGCAGTTTACTTGGGGAGGGTTCACCCCTCCACTTT. This sequence encodes CASSLLGEGSPLHF.